These 32 T cell receptor beta chains were sequenced from one sample in a study of early T cells in non-severe SARS-CoV-2 infection (dated by TCRdb to the early 2020s). Receptors were amplified or captured by 5' RACE. The data were produced on a NextSeq 500. Using fastp trimming at Q25 and MiXCR clonotype assembly, TCRdb reanalyzed the public sequencing data and kept in-frame beta chains. Rows with one shared CDR3 protein collapse into an entry with the most common genes and DNA. A total of about 110,000 distinct CDR3 sequences appear in this sample, 9.5% to 13% of them only once. The ten top clones hold 3% to 3.5% of the sample. Material for sequencing was whole blood. Every receptor here comes from an adult who was a healthcare worker with PCR-confirmed SARS-CoV-2 infection or an uninfected control (not recorded which).

There are many counts of this clonotype. This chain links TRBV7-6 with TRBJ2-5; possible D gene TRBD2, 5 bases. The germline CDR1 and CDR2 sequences are SGHVS and FNYEAQ. This CDR3 spans 14 amino acids. Trimming removed 0 bases at V and 3 bases at J, with 8 bases between. CDR3 amino acids: CASSLAGAEETQYF. As DNA, the CDR3 is TGTGCCAGCAGCTTAGCGGGAGCGGAAGAGACCCAGTACTTC. Drawing the rest from reference TRBV7-6 and TRBJ2-5, the complete variable domain is GAGVSQSPRYKVTKRGQDVALRCDPISGHVSLYWYRQALGQGPEFLTYFNYEAQQDKSGLPNDRFSAERPEGSISTLTIQRTEQRDSAMYRCASSLAGAEETQYFGPGTRLLVL.

Remarks on this clonotype: It may be a read error: a sequence one base away is much more abundant. The genes are TRBV5-4 and TRBJ2-1; TRBD1 or TRBD2 may be the D gene (5 bases each). This CDR3 has 16 amino acids. Germline CDR1 reads SGHNT; CDR2 reads YYREEE (reference sequence). This CDR3 is CPSSLGVSLPKNEQFF. The CDR3 coding sequence is TGTCCCAGCAGCTTGGGGGTCAGTCTCCCTAAAAATGAGCAGTTCTTC.

This clonotype was seen a handful of times. The chain couples TRBV4-1 to TRBJ2-7, with 8 bases lining up with TRBD1. V trimming: 3 bases; J trimming: 6 bases; junction bases outside the gene matches: 4. Germline values: CDR1 MGHRA, CDR2 YSYEKL. This CDR3 contains 13 residues. The CDR3 loop is CASSQGDRTEQYF. DNA for the CDR3: TGCGCCAGCAGCCAGGGGGACAGGACCGAGCAGTACTTC.

This clonotype has just a few counts. V and J are TRBV28 and TRBJ2-1, with 7 bases aligning to TRBD2. This CDR3 has 16 amino acids. Per germline, CDR1 MDHEN and CDR2 SYDVKM. Trimming took 7 bases from V and 2 from J; bases not matched to a gene: 11. In DNA form, the CDR3 reads TGTGCCAGCATCCGTCGCCGGGCGGGGGCCTACAATGAGCAGTTCTTC. As protein: CASIRRRAGAYNEQFF. The variable domain in full, with the rest retrieved from reference TRBV28 and TRBJ2-1, is DVKVTQSSRYLVKRTGEKVFLECVQDMDHENMFWYRQDPGLGLRLIYFSYDVKMKEKGDIPEGYSVSREKKERFSLILESASTNQTSMYLCASIRRRAGAYNEQFFGPGTRLTVL.

This rearrangement joins TRBV7-9 to TRBJ2-7; D gene uncertain. This CDR3 region has 11 residues. V dropped 11 bases and J dropped 4 bases, with 12 bases sitting between them. The germline V gene encodes CDR1 SEHNR and CDR2 FQNEAQ (reference sequence). As DNA, the CDR3 is TGTGCCGGCTCAGAGTGGTACGAGCAGTACTTC. This sequence encodes CAGSEWYEQYF.

This clonotype has only a few counts. This chain joins TRBV12-3 or TRBV12-4 and TRBJ1-5; D is ambiguous. The CDR3 contains 17 residues. V was shortened by 5 bases and J by 1 base, with 18 bases between the two germline ends. CDR3 sequence reads: CASSHAVGQSSNQPQHF. The CDR3 nucleotides are TGTGCCAGCAGTCACGCGGTAGGGCAGAGCAGCAATCAGCCCCAGCATTTT.

This clonotype has only a few counts. The V gene is TRBV28, the J gene TRBJ2-7, with TRBD1 matching 7 bases. The length of the CDR3 is 15 residues. V trimming: 7 bases; J trimming: 0 bases; junction bases outside the gene matches: 9. Germline-derived CDR1 and CDR2 are MDHEN and SYDVKM. CDR3 sequence (DNA): TGTGCCAGCACCCTACCCGGGACAGACTCCTACGAGCAGTACTTC. Its protein product is CASTLPGTDSYEQYF. The entire variable domain, with the rest obtained from reference TRBV28 and TRBJ2-7, is as follows: DVKVTQSSRYLVKRTGEKVFLECVQDMDHENMFWYRQDPGLGLRLIYFSYDVKMKEKGDIPEGYSVSREKKERFSLILESASTNQTSMYLCASTLPGTDSYEQYFGPGTRLTVT.

The sample holds a few counts of this clonotype. V and J are TRBV28 and TRBJ2-7; D is unresolved. Trimming stripped 5 bases from V and 0 bases from J, with 8 bases between. CDR1 MDHEN and CDR2 SYDVKM come from the germline V gene. The CDR3 runs 13 residues. The CDR3 DNA is TGTGCCAGCAGTCCCCCCAACTCCTACGAGCAGTACTTC. It is translated as CASSPPNSYEQYF.

There are many counts of this clonotype. This rearrangement joins TRBV5-5 to TRBJ2-7; tentatively, D is TRBD2 (5 bases). V lost 6 bases to trimming and J lost 4 bases, with 8 bases between them. Germline V CDR1 and CDR2: SGHKS, YYEKEE (reference sequence). The CDR3 has 11 residues. Here the CDR3 DNA reads TGTGCCAGCACCCGAGGGTACGAGCAGTACTTC. It yields the protein CASTRGYEQYF. Full variable domain (missing parts from reference TRBV5-5 and TRBJ2-7): DAGVTQSPTHLIKTRGQQVTLRCSPISGHKSVSWYQQVLGQGPQFIFQYYEKEERGRGNFPDRFSARQFPNYSSELNVNALLLGDSALYLCASTRGYEQYFGPGTRLTVT.

This clonotype showed up many times. This chain links TRBV5-1 with TRBJ2-3; TRBD2 matches 8 bases. The germline V gene encodes CDR1 SGHRS and CDR2 YFSETQ. V dropped 5 bases and J dropped 1; count of bases not matched to a gene: 0. This CDR3 spans 13 amino acids. The CDR3 region is CASRTSGTDTQYF. Written as DNA, the CDR3 is TGCGCCAGCAGGACTAGCGGCACAGATACGCAGTATTTT.

In this sample, this clonotype turned up a few times. The chain combines TRBV20-1 with TRBJ2-1; TRBD2 matches at 8 bases. The CDR3 runs to 13 residues. After removal of 4 bases from V and 2 bases from J, the junction contained 1 base not matched to a gene. CDR1 is DFQATT and CDR2 is SNEGSKA in the germline V gene (reference sequence). CDR3 residues: CSAKRGTYNEQFF. CDR3 coding DNA: TGCAGTGCTAAGCGGGGGACCTACAATGAGCAGTTCTTC.

In its sample, this clonotype was seen a few times. The gene calls are TRBV30 and TRBJ2-4; either TRBD1 or TRBD2 may fit D (5 bases each). CDR1 is GTSNPN, CDR2 SVGIG, per germline (reference sequence). The length of the CDR3 is 13 residues. Trimming left V 4 bases short and J 9 bases short, with 16 bases between. CDR3 sequence: CAWTTRGRGIQYF. The CDR3 coding sequence is TGTGCCTGGACCACAAGGGGCCGGGGCATTCAGTACTTC.

This chain connects TRBV10-1 to TRBJ2-5; D may match TRBD1 or TRBD2 (6 bases each). The germline V gene encodes CDR1 WNHNN and CDR2 SYGVQD (reference sequence). The CDR3 runs to 14 residues. V was pared by 8 bases and J by 0 bases, with 13 bases between. The CDR3 coding sequence is TGCGCCAGCCGCGGGACACCGTACCAAGAGACCCAGTACTTC. This gives the protein CASRGTPYQETQYF.

J is TRBJ1-1 and V is TRBV7-3, with 7 bases lining up with TRBD1. This CDR3 region has 15 residues. Germline CDR1 and CDR2: SGHTA and FQGTGA. V trimming: 5 bases; J trimming: 0 bases; junction bases outside the gene matches: 6. CDR3 DNA sequence: TGTGCCAGCAGCCCTTCAGGGGGACTGAACACTGAAGCTTTCTTT. Its translation: CASSPSGGLNTEAFF.

The CDR3, as DNA: TGTGCCAGCAAGAGGGAGGGCACAGATACGCAGTATTTT. Protein product: CASKREGTDTQYF. The V gene is TRBV28, the J gene TRBJ2-3; maybe TRBD2 (6 bases). The germline V and J ends were trimmed by 7 bases and 1 base, with 9 bases remaining between them. This CDR3 spans 13 amino acids. Germline CDR1 reads MDHEN; CDR2 reads SYDVKM.

This chain joins TRBV7-2 and TRBJ1-2; TRBD1 aligns across 12 bases. The V gene's germline CDR1 is SGHTA and CDR2 FQGNSA. With V trimmed by 5 bases and J by 14 bases, 15 bases remained unmatched. This CDR3 spans 15 amino acids. CDR3 DNA sequence: TGTGCCAGCAGCGTATCCCCGGGACAGGGGGCCGGTTATACCTTC. This sequence encodes CASSVSPGQGAGYTF.

The chain has TRBV5-5 and TRBJ2-7; D is possibly TRBD1 or TRBD2 (6 bases each). CDR3 size: 13 residues. V dropped 0 bases and J dropped 6 bases, with 10 bases sitting between them. Germline-derived CDR1 and CDR2 are SGHKS and YYEKEE (reference sequence). CDR3 amino acids: CASSLAGGLEQYF. The CDR3 DNA follows: TGTGCCAGCAGCTTGGCCGGGGGCCTCGAGCAGTACTTC.

This clonotype showed up many times. The chain has TRBV5-1 and TRBJ1-2; TRBD1 matches at 10 bases. Looked up from germline, CDR1 is SGHRS and CDR2 is YFSETQ. The CDR3 has 18 residues. V shed 3 bases and J 3 bases; nucleotides not matched to a gene: 14. This chain's CDR3 is CASSSPGQGRRTDYGYTF. DNA for the CDR3: TGCGCCAGCAGCTCACCGGGACAGGGGAGGAGGACCGACTATGGCTACACCTTC. The full variable domain, completed using reference TRBV5-1 and TRBJ1-2, is KAGVTQTPRYLIKTRGQQVTLSCSPISGHRSVSWYQQTPGQGLQFLFEYFSETQRNKGNFPGRFSGRQFSNSRSEMNVSTLELGDSALYLCASSSPGQGRRTDYGYTFGSGTRLTVV.

Many counts were recorded for this clonotype. The CDR3, as DNA: TGCAGTGCTAGGGCCCCCGACAGGGCGAACGAGCAGTACTTC. Its translation is CSARAPDRANEQYF. The rearrangement uses TRBV20-1 and TRBJ2-7; 7 bases match TRBD1. The CDR3 has 14 amino acids. Trimming removed 3 bases from V and 5 bases from J; junction bases left unmatched: 10. Germline CDR1 DFQATT, CDR2 SNEGSKA (reference sequence).

This clonotype was seen many times. The gene calls are TRBV6-5 and TRBJ1-6; weak D call: TRBD1 (5 bases). V lost 6 bases and J lost 7, with 10 bases in between. Germline-derived CDR1 and CDR2 are MNHEY and SVGAGI. CDR3 length equals 13 residues. CDR3 sequence: CASRRDVNSPLHF. The CDR3 DNA follows: TGTGCCAGCAGAAGGGACGTAAATTCACCCCTCCACTTT.

The chain links TRBV5-1 to TRBJ2-7; D is unresolved. This CDR3 comprises 13 residues. The germline V and J ends were trimmed by 3 bases and 3 bases, with 10 bases remaining between them. The germline V gene has CDR1 SGHRS and CDR2 YFSETQ. CDR3 sequence reads: CASSSRADYEQYF. For the CDR3, the DNA is TGCGCCAGCAGCTCCCGGGCCGACTACGAGCAGTACTTC.

This clonotype was seen at least ten times. The chain employs TRBV12-3 or TRBV12-4 and TRBJ2-3; 7 bases match TRBD2. The CDR3 covers 16 residues. Trimming removed 6 bases from V and 4 bases from J; junction bases left unmatched: 13. The CDR3 is CASSLVLAEGADTQYF. The CDR3 DNA is TGTGCCAGCAGCCTCGTTCTAGCGGAGGGTGCAGATACGCAGTATTTT.

This clonotype was seen a handful of times. The chain has TRBV29-1 and TRBJ2-1; no firm D call. Deletions cut 7 bases from V and 5 bases from J, with 3 bases between. The germline CDR1 and CDR2 sequences are SQVTM and ANQGSEA. This CDR3 region has 9 residues. In DNA, the CDR3 is TGCAGCGCGGACAATGAGCAGTTCTTC. This translates into CSADNEQFF.

The chain uses TRBV28 and TRBJ2-7; no definite D call. This CDR3 has 12 residues. The V gene lost 1 base and the J gene lost 4 bases, with 5 bases spanning the gap. The germline CDR1 and CDR2 sequences are MDHEN and SYDVKM. In nucleotides, the CDR3 is TGTGCCAGCAGTTTATCCCTTTACGAGCAGTACTTC. Its translation: CASSLSLYEQYF.

At least ten counts were recorded for this clonotype. The chain uses TRBV5-4 and TRBJ2-1; tentative D call: TRBD2 (6 bases). The CDR3 contains 14 residues. V dropped 5 bases and J dropped 9 bases, with 18 bases sitting between them. Germline values: CDR1 SGHNT, CDR2 YYREEE (reference sequence). CDR3 coding DNA: TGTGCCAGCAGTTGGAGTGGAGGGGTCGGTGAGCAGTTCTTC. Amino acid sequence: CASSWSGGVGEQFF. The full variable domain, with the rest looked up from reference TRBV5-4 and TRBJ2-1, is ETGVTQSPTHLIKTRGQQVTLRCSSQSGHNTVSWYQQALGQGPQFIFQYYREEENGRGNFPPRFSGLQFPNYSSELNVNALELDDSALYLCASSWSGGVGEQFFGPGTRLTVL.

This clonotype has only a few counts. The gene calls are TRBV15 and TRBJ2-7; 7 bases line up with TRBD2. The germline V gene has CDR1 LNHNV and CDR2 YYDKDF (reference sequence). The CDR3 extends over 14 amino acids. Trimming removed 4 bases from V and 0 bases from J; junction bases left unmatched: 3. This CDR3 reads CATSTRDYSYEQYF. As DNA, the CDR3 is TGTGCCACCAGCACCCGGGACTACTCCTACGAGCAGTACTTC.

This clonotype has at least ten counts. V usage is TRBV11-3 and J usage is TRBJ2-7; D ambiguous. The CDR3 is made up of 14 amino acids. Germline V lookup: CDR1 SGHNT, CDR2 YENEEA. Trimming removed 5 bases from V and 0 bases from J, with 11 bases in between. The DNA of the CDR3 is TGTGCCAGCAGCCCAGCTAGATACTCCTACGAGCAGTACTTC. Translating gives CASSPARYSYEQYF.

This clonotype showed up just a few times. The chain uses TRBV6-1 and TRBJ1-3, with D unclear. V shed 5 bases and J shed 0 bases, with 14 bases lying between them. CDR1 and CDR2 (germline): MNHNS, SASEGT. CDR3 size: 16 residues. The CDR3 here is CASSQANSVSGNTIYF. CDR3 bases: TGTGCCAGCAGTCAGGCCAACAGCGTCTCTGGAAACACCATATATTTT.

This rearrangement joins TRBV6-1 to TRBJ2-2; D might be TRBD2 (7 bases). The CDR3 loop spans 16 amino acids. V gave up 6 bases and J gave up 4 bases, with 18 bases separating them. From germline, CDR1 is MNHNS and CDR2 SASEGT. CDR3 region: CASRVFGGLGTGELFF. The CDR3 bases are TGTGCCAGCAGAGTGTTCGGGGGGCTGGGCACCGGGGAGCTGTTTTTT.

This clonotype appeared many times. The rearrangement uses TRBV4-2 and TRBJ2-7; 10 bases line up with TRBD2. CDR1 and CDR2 from the germline V gene are LGHNA and YNFKEQ. V shed 2 bases, J shed 3 bases, and the junction held 4 bases outside the gene matches. CDR3 length equals 15 residues. The CDR3 sequence: CASSQRLAGVYEQYF. The CDR3 nucleotides read TGTGCCAGCAGCCAACGGCTAGCGGGAGTCTACGAGCAGTACTTC.

This clonotype was seen repeatedly, ten times or more. The J gene is TRBJ2-2, the V gene TRBV11-2, with 8 bases that match TRBD2. Unmatched junction bases numbered 11, after V lost 0 bases and J lost 5 bases. Germline loops: CDR1 SGHAT, CDR2 FQNNGV. This CDR3 has 18 amino acids. For the CDR3, the DNA is TGTGCCAGCAGCTTAGATCCAGCGGGGGTGCGGGTAACCGGGGAGCTGTTTTTT. As protein: CASSLDPAGVRVTGELFF.

This clonotype was counted at least ten times. The V and J genes are TRBV5-1 and TRBJ1-6; D is ambiguous. V lost 3 bases to trimming and J lost 5 bases, with 15 bases between them. Germline V lookup: CDR1 SGHRS, CDR2 YFSETQ. This CDR3 spans 16 amino acids. CDR3 region: CASSSPTTRDNSPLHF. CDR3 DNA sequence: TGCGCCAGCAGCTCGCCAACGACACGCGATAATTCACCCCTCCACTTT. Variable domain in full (rest from reference TRBV5-1 and TRBJ1-6): KAGVTQTPRYLIKTRGQQVTLSCSPISGHRSVSWYQQTPGQGLQFLFEYFSETQRNKGNFPGRFSGRQFSNSRSEMNVSTLELGDSALYLCASSSPTTRDNSPLHFGNGTRLTVT.